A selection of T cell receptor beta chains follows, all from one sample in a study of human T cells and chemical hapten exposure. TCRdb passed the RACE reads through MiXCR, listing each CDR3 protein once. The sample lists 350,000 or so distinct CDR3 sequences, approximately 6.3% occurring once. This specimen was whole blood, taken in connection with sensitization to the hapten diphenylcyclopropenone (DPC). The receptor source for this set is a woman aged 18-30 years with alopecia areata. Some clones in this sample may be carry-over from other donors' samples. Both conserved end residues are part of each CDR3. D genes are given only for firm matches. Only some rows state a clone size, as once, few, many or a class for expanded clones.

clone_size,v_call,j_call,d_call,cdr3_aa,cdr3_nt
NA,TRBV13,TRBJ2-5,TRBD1,CASSRGQGAQVGETQYF,TGTGCCAGCAGCAGGGGACAGGGGGCGCAGGTAGGAGAGACCCAGTACTTC
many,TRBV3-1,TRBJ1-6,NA,CASSLGLENSPLHF,TGTGCCAGCAGCCTAGGACTGGAAAATTCACCCCTCCACTTT
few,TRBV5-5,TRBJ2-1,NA,CASSLRADYNEQFF,TGTGCCAGCAGCTTACGGGCAGACTACAATGAGCAGTTCTTC
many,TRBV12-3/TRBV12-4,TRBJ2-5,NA,CASSLTSLETQYF,TGTGCCAGCAGTTTGACTTCCCTGGAGACCCAGTACTTC
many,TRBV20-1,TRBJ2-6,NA,CSARDSRQGSFNVLTF,TGCAGTGCTAGAGATAGTCGGCAGGGAAGTTTCAACGTCCTGACTTTC
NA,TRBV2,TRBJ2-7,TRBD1,CASSADRSSEQYF,TGTGCCAGCAGTGCGGACAGGTCTTCCGAGCAGTACTTC
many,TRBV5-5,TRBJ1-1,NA,CASSFSEDTEAFF,TGTGCCAGCAGTTTCTCAGAGGACACTGAAGCTTTCTTT
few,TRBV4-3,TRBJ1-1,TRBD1,CASSQDPGGWNTEAFF,TGCGCCAGCAGCCAAGATCCAGGGGGCTGGAACACTGAAGCTTTCTTT
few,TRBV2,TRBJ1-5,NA,CASSGYISGQPQHF,TGTGCCAGCAGTGGTTACATTTCGGGGCAGCCCCAGCATTTT
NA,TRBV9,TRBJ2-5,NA,CASSVTGDGGLETQYF,TGTGCCAGCAGCGTAACAGGAGACGGAGGGTTAGAGACCCAGTACTTC
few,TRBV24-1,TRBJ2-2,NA,CATSDLPGAPWTGELFF,TGTGCCACCAGTGATTTGCCAGGGGCCCCGTGGACCGGGGAGCTGTTTTTT
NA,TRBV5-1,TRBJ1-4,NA,CASSQGGTNEKLFF,TGCGCCAGCAGCCAGGGCGGGACTAATGAAAAACTGTTTTTT
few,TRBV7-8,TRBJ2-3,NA,CASSPQGIDTQYF,TGTGCCAGCAGTCCACAGGGAATAGATACGCAGTATTTT
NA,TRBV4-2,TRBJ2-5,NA,CASGPSGGEETQYF,TGTGCCAGCGGACCCTCAGGGGGGGAAGAGACCCAGTACTTC
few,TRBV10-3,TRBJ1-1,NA,CAISEPAGLNTEAFF,TGTGCCATCAGTGAGCCGGCGGGATTGAACACTGAAGCTTTCTTT
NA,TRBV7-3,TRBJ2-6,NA,CASSLRQISSGANVLTF,TGTGCCAGCAGCCTCCGACAGATATCCTCTGGGGCCAACGTCCTGACTTTC
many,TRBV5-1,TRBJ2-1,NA,CASSLADNEQFF,TGCGCCAGCAGCTTGGCTGACAATGAGCAGTTCTTC
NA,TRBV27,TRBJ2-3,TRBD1,CASRYGQGGTDTQYF,TGTGCCAGCAGATACGGACAGGGAGGCACAGATACGCAGTATTTT
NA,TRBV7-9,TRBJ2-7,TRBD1,CATTGGGSYEQYF,TGTGCCACCACAGGGGGCGGCTCCTACGAGCAGTACTTC
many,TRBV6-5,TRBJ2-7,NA,CASSNYPYEQYF,TGTGCCAGCAGTAATTATCCCTACGAGCAGTACTTC
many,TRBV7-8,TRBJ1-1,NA,CASTSGAQNTEAFF,TGTGCCAGCACCTCAGGGGCTCAGAACACTGAAGCTTTCTTT
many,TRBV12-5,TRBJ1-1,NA,CASGLSPDEAFF,TGTGCTAGTGGTTTGAGCCCCGACGAAGCTTTCTTT
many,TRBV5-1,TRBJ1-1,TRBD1,CASSSTPNRLGQDNTEAFF,TGCGCCAGCAGCTCTACTCCGAATCGATTGGGACAGGATAACACTGAAGCTTTCTTT
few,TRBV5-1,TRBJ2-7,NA,CASSYRQANYEQYF,TGCGCCAGCAGCTATCGACAGGCCAATTACGAGCAGTACTTC
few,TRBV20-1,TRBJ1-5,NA,CSARGQIHQPQHF,TGCAGTGCTAGAGGGCAGATACATCAGCCCCAGCATTTT
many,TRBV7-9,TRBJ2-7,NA,CASSLGDEQYF,TGTGCCAGCAGCTTAGGTGACGAGCAGTACTTC
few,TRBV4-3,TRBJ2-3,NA,CASSQGSYSTDTQYF,TGCGCCAGCAGCCAAGGCTCCTATAGCACAGATACGCAGTATTTT
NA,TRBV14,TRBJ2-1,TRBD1,CASSQQRDRVSYNEQFF,TGTGCCAGCAGCCAACAAAGGGACAGGGTTTCGTACAATGAGCAGTTCTTC
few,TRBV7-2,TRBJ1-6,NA,CASSSTLQNSPLHF,TGTGCCAGCAGCTCGACTCTACAGAATTCACCCCTCCACTTT
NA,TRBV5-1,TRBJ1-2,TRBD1,CASSTGTGGSIGYTF,TGCGCCAGCAGCACCGGGACAGGGGGAAGTATAGGCTACACCTTC
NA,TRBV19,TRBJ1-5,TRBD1,CASSIGTVYSNQPQHF,TGTGCCAGTAGTATTGGGACAGTATATAGCAATCAGCCCCAGCATTTT
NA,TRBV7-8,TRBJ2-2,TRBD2,CASRTGTSDTGELFF,TGTGCCAGCCGAACCGGGACTAGCGACACCGGGGAGCTGTTTTTT
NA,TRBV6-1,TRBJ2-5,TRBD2,CASSASGGAPSQETQYF,TGTGCCAGCAGTGCTAGCGGGGGGGCCCCAAGTCAAGAGACCCAGTACTTC